These T cell receptor beta chains were read from a single sample in a study of blood T cell repertoires in COVID-19. Repertoires were generated with immunoSEQ multiplex PCR, while TCRdb's copy carries only in-frame clones and drops some. The sample comprises about 48,000 clones, over 75% of which are singletons, and 5.1% rests with the top ten. Source material: peripheral blood. Receptors were obtained from a man in his sixties or seventies with acute or convalescent COVID-19. CDR3s leave out the opening cysteine and the closing phenylalanine or tryptophan. Fields, in order: J gene, V gene, clone size, CDR3 protein. Rows may omit the clone size; those that give it use once, few, many or a size class.

j_gene: TRBJ2-1
v_gene: TRBV7-2
abundance: NA
CDR3aa: ASSFALLAGRDNEQF

j_gene: TRBJ1-3
v_gene: TRBV9
abundance: NA
CDR3aa: ASTLGGGGGNTIY

j_gene: TRBJ2-5
v_gene: TRBV24-1
abundance: once
CDR3aa: ATSDRAASGGLGTQY

j_gene: TRBJ1-5
v_gene: TRBV6-1
abundance: NA
CDR3aa: ASSEPGRGLSQARQPQH

j_gene: TRBJ2-1
v_gene: TRBV30
abundance: NA
CDR3aa: AWTPRHRGAYNEQF

j_gene: TRBJ2-7
v_gene: TRBV5-1
abundance: NA
CDR3aa: ASSRDRGAYEQY

j_gene: TRBJ1-2
v_gene: TRBV7-2
abundance: NA
CDR3aa: ASSLGDRGLNYGYT

j_gene: TRBJ1-2
v_gene: TRBV12-3/TRBV12-4
abundance: NA
CDR3aa: ASSLAGTGGYT

j_gene: TRBJ2-7
v_gene: TRBV4-3
abundance: NA
CDR3aa: ASSQDKRGSSVSQQY

j_gene: TRBJ1-2
v_gene: TRBV6-5
abundance: NA
CDR3aa: ASSQIHTGYGYT

j_gene: TRBJ1-1
v_gene: TRBV9
abundance: NA
CDR3aa: ASSVAPDRGNTEAF

j_gene: TRBJ2-7
v_gene: TRBV6-7
abundance: NA
CDR3aa: ASSPLGGGPELGEQY

j_gene: TRBJ2-3
v_gene: TRBV19
abundance: NA
CDR3aa: ATSNSLGADTQY

j_gene: TRBJ1-5
v_gene: TRBV28
abundance: NA
CDR3aa: ASSFPVLSNQPQH

j_gene: TRBJ1-1
v_gene: TRBV14
abundance: NA
CDR3aa: ASSQDRGQVNTEAF

j_gene: TRBJ2-7
v_gene: TRBV27
abundance: NA
CDR3aa: ASSLRGQEQY

j_gene: TRBJ2-5
v_gene: TRBV10-3
abundance: NA
CDR3aa: AISAGSLFQETQY

j_gene: TRBJ2-3
v_gene: TRBV5-1
abundance: once
CDR3aa: ASTLAGPDTQY

j_gene: TRBJ1-2
v_gene: TRBV5-1
abundance: few
CDR3aa: ASSSGQVEYGYT

j_gene: TRBJ1-5
v_gene: TRBV7-2
abundance: NA
CDR3aa: ASSLDYMGNQPQH

j_gene: TRBJ1-1
v_gene: TRBV5-1
abundance: NA
CDR3aa: ASSWRLRGNTEAF

j_gene: TRBJ2-1
v_gene: TRBV19
abundance: NA
CDR3aa: ASSIRGSGVISYNEQF

j_gene: TRBJ1-2
v_gene: TRBV4-1
abundance: NA
CDR3aa: ASSHPGGGGGPYGYT

j_gene: TRBJ2-2
v_gene: TRBV18
abundance: NA
CDR3aa: ASSPIGGGATPGELF

j_gene: TRBJ1-3
v_gene: TRBV21-1
abundance: NA
CDR3aa: ASRPKGAGNTIY

j_gene: TRBJ1-6
v_gene: TRBV9
abundance: once
CDR3aa: ASSVGQGFSPLH

j_gene: TRBJ2-7
v_gene: TRBV6-5
abundance: NA
CDR3aa: ASSYSGQYEQY

j_gene: TRBJ1-2
v_gene: TRBV19
abundance: NA
CDR3aa: ASSPFPGTGAYGYT

j_gene: TRBJ1-3
v_gene: TRBV30
abundance: medium-sized
CDR3aa: AWSASSGNTIY

j_gene: TRBJ2-7
v_gene: TRBV11-2
abundance: NA
CDR3aa: ASSLGGSYEQY

j_gene: TRBJ2-5
v_gene: TRBV5-6
abundance: NA
CDR3aa: ASSLGWAQVQETQY

j_gene: TRBJ1-1
v_gene: TRBV5-8
abundance: few
CDR3aa: ASSLRGARGTEAF

j_gene: TRBJ1-2
v_gene: TRBV28
abundance: NA
CDR3aa: ASSQTTGGGLDGYT

j_gene: TRBJ2-7
v_gene: TRBV7-9
abundance: NA
CDR3aa: ASSLHQGIYEQY

j_gene: TRBJ1-6
v_gene: TRBV9
abundance: once
CDR3aa: ASSVATQMGRNSPLH

j_gene: TRBJ2-5
v_gene: TRBV3-1/TRBV3-2
abundance: NA
CDR3aa: ASSPRTGGFKETQY

j_gene: TRBJ1-6
v_gene: TRBV6-5
abundance: NA
CDR3aa: ASRASTGTDSPLH

j_gene: TRBJ2-7
v_gene: TRBV9
abundance: once
CDR3aa: ASSVGTGAAYEQY

j_gene: TRBJ1-1
v_gene: TRBV5-8
abundance: few
CDR3aa: ASSLQGMGNTEAF

j_gene: TRBJ1-2
v_gene: TRBV10-3
abundance: once
CDR3aa: AIKTAGTGNYGYT

j_gene: TRBJ2-2
v_gene: TRBV12-3/TRBV12-4
abundance: NA
CDR3aa: ATSQGYTGELF

j_gene: TRBJ2-2
v_gene: TRBV6-2/TRBV6-3
abundance: NA
CDR3aa: ASSFQGTGTGELF

j_gene: TRBJ2-2
v_gene: TRBV19
abundance: NA
CDR3aa: ASSIEAGTGELF